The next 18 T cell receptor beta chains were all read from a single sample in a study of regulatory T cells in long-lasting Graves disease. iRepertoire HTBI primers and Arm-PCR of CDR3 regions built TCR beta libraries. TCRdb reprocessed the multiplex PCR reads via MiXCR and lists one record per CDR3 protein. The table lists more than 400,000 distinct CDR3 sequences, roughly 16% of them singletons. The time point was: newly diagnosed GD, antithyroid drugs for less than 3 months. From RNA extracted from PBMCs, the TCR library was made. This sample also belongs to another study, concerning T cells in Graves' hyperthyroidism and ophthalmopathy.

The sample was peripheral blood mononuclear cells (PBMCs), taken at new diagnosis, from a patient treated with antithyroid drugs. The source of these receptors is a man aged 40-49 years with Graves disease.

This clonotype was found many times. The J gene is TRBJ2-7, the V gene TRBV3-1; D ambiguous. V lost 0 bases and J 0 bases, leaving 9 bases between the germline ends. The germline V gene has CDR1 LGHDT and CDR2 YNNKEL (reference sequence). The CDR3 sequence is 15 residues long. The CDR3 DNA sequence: TGTGCCAGCAGCCAAGATAAGGGCATCTCCTACGAGCAGTACTTC. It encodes CASSQDKGISYEQYF.

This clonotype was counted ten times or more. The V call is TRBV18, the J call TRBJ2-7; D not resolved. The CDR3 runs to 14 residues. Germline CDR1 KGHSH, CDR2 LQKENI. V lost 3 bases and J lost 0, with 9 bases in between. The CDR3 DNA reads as TGTGCCAGCTCACCGGGCTCGAGCTCCTACGAGCAGTACTTC. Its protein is CASSPGSSSYEQYF.

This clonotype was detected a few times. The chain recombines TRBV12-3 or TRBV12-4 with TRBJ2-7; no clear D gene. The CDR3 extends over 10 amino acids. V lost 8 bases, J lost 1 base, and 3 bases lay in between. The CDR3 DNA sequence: TGTGCCAGCGGGTCCTACGAGCAGTACTTC. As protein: CASGSYEQYF.

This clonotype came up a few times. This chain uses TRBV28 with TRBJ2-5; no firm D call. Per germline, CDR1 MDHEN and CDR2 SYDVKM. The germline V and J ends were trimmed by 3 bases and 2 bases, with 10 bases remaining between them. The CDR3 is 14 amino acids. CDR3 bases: TGTGCCAGCAGTTTGGGCGAGCCTCAAGAGACCCAGTACTTC. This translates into CASSLGEPQETQYF.

For the CDR3, the DNA is TGCGCCAGCAGCTACACTAGCGGGAGTACCAATGAGCAGTTCTTC. Its protein product is CASSYTSGSTNEQFF. The chain uses TRBV5-1 and TRBJ2-1, with 11 positions matching TRBD2. Looked up from germline, CDR1 is SGHRS and CDR2 is YFSETQ. V shed 3 bases, J shed 6 bases, and the junction held 5 bases outside the gene matches. This CDR3 has 15 residues.

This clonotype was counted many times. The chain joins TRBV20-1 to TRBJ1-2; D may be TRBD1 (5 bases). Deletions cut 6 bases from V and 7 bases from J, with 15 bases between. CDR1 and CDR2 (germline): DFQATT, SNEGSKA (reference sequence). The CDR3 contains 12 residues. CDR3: CSAPSFGAGYTF. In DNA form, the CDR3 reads TGCAGTGCCCCTTCCTTCGGGGCTGGCTACACCTTC.

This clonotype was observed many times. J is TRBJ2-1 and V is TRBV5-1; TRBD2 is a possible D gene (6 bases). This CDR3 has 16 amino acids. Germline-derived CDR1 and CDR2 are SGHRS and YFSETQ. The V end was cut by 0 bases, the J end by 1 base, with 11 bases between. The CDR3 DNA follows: TGCGCCAGCAGCTTGGTGGGGGGTCGATCCTACAATGAGCAGTTCTTC. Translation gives CASSLVGGRSYNEQFF.

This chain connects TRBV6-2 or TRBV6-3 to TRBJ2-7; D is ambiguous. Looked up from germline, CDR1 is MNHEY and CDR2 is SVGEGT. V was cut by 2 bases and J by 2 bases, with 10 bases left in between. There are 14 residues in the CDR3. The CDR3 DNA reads TGTGCCAGCAGTTACGGAGACCGAACCTACGAGCAGTACTTC. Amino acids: CASSYGDRTYEQYF.

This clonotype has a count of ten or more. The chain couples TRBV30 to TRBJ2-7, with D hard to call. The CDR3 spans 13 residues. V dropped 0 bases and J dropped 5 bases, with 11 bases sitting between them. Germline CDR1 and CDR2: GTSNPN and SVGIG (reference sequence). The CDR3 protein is CAWSVSALHEQYF. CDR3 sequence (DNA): TGTGCCTGGAGTGTAAGTGCGTTGCACGAGCAGTACTTC. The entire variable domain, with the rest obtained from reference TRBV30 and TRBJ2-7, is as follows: SQTIHQWPATLVQPVGSPLSLECTVEGTSNPNLYWYRQAAGRGLQLLFYSVGIGQISSEVPQNLSASRPQDRQFILSSKKLLLSDSGFYLCAWSVSALHEQYFGPGTRLTVT.

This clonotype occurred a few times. CDR3 amino acids: CASAPNQPPETQYF. The CDR3 DNA reads TGTGCCTCCGCCCCCAATCAACCTCCAGAGACCCAGTACTTC. The V and J genes are TRBV25-1 and TRBJ2-5; unclear D gene. V was shortened by 11 bases and J by 4 bases, with 20 bases between the two germline ends. The length of the CDR3 is 14 residues. In germline, CDR1 is MGHDK, CDR2 SYGVNS.

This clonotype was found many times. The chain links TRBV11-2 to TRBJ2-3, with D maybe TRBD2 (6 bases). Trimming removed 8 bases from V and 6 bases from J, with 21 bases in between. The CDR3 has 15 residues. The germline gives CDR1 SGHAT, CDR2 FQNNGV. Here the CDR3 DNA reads TGTGCCAGCGCCGGGCCCGGGAGCGCCCGGGATACGCAGTATTTT. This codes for CASAGPGSARDTQYF.

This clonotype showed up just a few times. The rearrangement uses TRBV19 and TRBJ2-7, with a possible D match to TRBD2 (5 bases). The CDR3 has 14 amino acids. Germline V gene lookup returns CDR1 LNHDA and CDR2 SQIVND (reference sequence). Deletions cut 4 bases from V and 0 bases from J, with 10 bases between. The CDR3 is CASSSFTSSYEQYF. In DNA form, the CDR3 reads TGTGCCAGTAGTAGCTTCACTAGCTCCTACGAGCAGTACTTC.

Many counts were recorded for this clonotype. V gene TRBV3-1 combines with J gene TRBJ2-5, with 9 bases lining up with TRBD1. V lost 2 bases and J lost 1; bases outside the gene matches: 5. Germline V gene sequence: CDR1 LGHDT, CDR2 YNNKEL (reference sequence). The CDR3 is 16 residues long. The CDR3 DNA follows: TGTGCCAGCAGCCAATGGGACAGGGTCTTCCAAGAGACCCAGTACTTC. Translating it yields CASSQWDRVFQETQYF.

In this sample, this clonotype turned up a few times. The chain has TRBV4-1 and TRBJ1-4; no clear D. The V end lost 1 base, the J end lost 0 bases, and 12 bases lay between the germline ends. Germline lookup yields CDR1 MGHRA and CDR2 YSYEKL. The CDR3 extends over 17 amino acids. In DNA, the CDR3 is TGCGCCAGCAGCCAAGCCAAGGGTCGGGCAACTAATGAAAAACTGTTTTTT. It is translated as CASSQAKGRATNEKLFF.

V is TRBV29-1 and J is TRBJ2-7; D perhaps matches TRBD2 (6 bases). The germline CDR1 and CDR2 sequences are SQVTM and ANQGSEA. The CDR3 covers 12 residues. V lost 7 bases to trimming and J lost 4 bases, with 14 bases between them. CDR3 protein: CSAETGDYEQYF. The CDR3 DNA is TGCAGCGCCGAGACGGGGGATTACGAGCAGTACTTC.

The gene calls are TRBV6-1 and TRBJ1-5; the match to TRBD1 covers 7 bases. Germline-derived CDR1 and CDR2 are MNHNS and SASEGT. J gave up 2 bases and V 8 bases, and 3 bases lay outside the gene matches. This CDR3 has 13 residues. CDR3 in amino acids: CASLTGRNQPQHF. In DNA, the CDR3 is TGTGCCAGCCTGACAGGGCGCAATCAGCCCCAGCATTTT.

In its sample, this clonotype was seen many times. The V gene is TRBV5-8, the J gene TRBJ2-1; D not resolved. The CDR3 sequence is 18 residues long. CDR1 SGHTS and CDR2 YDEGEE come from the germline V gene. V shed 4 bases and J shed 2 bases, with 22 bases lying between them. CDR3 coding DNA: TGTGCCAGCAGCCCGGACGCCATAGGCCGTGGTCCCTACAATGAGCAGTTCTTC. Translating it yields CASSPDAIGRGPYNEQFF.

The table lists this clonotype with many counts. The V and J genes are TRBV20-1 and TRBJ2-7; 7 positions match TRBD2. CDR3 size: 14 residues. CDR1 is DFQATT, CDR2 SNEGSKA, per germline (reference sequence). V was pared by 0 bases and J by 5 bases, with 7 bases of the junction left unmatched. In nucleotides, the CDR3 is TGCAGTGCTAGAGATGTCGGGAGGACCCACGAGCAGTACTTC. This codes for CSARDVGRTHEQYF.